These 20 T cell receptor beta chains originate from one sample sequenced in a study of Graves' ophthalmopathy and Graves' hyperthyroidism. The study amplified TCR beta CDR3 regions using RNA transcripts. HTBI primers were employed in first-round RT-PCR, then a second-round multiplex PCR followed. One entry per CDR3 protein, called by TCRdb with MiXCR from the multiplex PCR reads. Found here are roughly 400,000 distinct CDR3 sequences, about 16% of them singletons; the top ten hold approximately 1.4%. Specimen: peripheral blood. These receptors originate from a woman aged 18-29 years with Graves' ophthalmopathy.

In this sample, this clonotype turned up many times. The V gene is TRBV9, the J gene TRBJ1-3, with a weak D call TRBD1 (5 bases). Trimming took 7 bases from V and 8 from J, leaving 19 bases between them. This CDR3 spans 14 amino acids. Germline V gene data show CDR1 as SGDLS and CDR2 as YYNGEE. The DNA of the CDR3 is TGTGCCAGCCAAGACAGCGCTCCGGGGGACACCATATATTTT. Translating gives CASQDSAPGDTIYF.

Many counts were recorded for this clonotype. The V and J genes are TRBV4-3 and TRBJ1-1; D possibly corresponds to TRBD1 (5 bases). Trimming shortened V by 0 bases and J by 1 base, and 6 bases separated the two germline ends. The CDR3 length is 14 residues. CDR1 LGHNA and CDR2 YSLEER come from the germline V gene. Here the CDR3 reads CASSQEQGNTEAFF. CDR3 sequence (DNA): TGCGCCAGCAGCCAAGAGCAGGGGAACACTGAAGCTTTCTTT.

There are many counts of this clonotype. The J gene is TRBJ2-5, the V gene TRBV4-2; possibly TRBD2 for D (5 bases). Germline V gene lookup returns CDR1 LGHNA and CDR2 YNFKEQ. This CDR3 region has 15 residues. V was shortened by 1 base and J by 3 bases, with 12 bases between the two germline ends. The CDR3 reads CASSQVPAREETQYF. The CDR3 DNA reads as TGTGCCAGCAGCCAAGTACCAGCGCGGGAAGAGACCCAGTACTTC.

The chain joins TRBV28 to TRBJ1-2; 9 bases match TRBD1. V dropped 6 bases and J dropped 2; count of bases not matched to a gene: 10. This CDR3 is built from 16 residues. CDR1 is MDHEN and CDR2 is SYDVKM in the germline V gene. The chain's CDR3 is CASSSPLGTGNYGYTF. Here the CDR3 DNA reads TGTGCCAGCAGCTCACCTTTGGGGACAGGGAACTATGGCTACACCTTC.

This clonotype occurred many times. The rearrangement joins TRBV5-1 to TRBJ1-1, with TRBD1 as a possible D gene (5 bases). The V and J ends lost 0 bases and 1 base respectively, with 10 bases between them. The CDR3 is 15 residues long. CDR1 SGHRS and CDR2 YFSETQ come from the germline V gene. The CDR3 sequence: CASSLGRDSNTEAFF. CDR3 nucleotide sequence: TGCGCCAGCAGCTTGGGCCGGGACTCGAACACTGAAGCTTTCTTT. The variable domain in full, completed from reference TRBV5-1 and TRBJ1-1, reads KAGVTQTPRYLIKTRGQQVTLSCSPISGHRSVSWYQQTPGQGLQFLFEYFSETQRNKGNFPGRFSGRQFSNSRSEMNVSTLELGDSALYLCASSLGRDSNTEAFFGQGTRLTVV.

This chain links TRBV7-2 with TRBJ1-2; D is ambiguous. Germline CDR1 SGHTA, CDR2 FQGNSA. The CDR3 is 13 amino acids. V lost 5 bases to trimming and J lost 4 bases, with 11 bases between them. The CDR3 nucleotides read TGTGCCAGCAGCCTGGGTTGGGCCTATGGCTACACCTTC. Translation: CASSLGWAYGYTF. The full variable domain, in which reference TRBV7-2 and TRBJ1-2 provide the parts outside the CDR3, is GAGVSQSPSNKVTEKGKDVELRCDPISGHTALYWYRQSLGQGLEFLIYFQGNSAPDKSGLPSDRFSAERTGGSVSTLTIQRTQQEDSAVYLCASSLGWAYGYTFGSGTRLTVV.

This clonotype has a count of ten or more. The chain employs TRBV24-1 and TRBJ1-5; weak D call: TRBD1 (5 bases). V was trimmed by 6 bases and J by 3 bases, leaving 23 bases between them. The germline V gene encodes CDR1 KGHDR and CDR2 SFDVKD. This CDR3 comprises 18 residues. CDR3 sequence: CATSKRGFGGPINQPQHF. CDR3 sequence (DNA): TGTGCCACCAGTAAGAGGGGATTCGGTGGGCCCATCAATCAGCCCCAGCATTTT.

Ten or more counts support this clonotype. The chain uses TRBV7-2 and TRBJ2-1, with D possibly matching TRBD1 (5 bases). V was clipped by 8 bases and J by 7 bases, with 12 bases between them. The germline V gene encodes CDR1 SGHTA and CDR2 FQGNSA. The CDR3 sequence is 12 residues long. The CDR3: CASVQGHNEQFF. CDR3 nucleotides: TGTGCCAGCGTTCAGGGCCATAATGAGCAGTTCTTC.

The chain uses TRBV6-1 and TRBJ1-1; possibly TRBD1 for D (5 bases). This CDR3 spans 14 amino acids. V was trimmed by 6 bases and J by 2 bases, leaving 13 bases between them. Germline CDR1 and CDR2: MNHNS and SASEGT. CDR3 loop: CASRSGHSNTEAFF. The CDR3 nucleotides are TGTGCCAGCAGATCTGGACACAGTAACACTGAAGCTTTCTTT.

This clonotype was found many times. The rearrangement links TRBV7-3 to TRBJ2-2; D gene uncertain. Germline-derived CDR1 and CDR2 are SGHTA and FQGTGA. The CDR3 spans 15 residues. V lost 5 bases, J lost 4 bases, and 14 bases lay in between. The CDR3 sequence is CASSPQAAGTGELFF. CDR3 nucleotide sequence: TGTGCCAGCAGCCCCCAGGCGGCCGGCACCGGGGAGCTGTTTTTT.

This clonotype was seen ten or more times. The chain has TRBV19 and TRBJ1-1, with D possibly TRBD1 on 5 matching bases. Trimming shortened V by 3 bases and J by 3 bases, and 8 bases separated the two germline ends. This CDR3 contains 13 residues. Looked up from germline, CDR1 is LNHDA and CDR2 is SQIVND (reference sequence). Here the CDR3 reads CASSIGGDTEAFF. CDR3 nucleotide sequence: TGTGCCAGTAGTATTGGGGGGGACACTGAAGCTTTCTTT.

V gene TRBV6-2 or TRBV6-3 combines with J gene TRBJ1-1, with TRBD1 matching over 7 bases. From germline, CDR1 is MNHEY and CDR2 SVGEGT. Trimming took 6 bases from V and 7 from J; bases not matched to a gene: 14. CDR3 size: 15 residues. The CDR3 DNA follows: TGTGCCAGCAGCACCGGGACAGCAATTTATCGTGAAGCTTTCTTT. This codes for CASSTGTAIYREAFF.

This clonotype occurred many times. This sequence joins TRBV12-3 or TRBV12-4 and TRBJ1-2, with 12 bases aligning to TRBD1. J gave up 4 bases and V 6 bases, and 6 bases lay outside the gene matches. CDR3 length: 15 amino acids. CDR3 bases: TGTGCCAGCAGCCCGGGACAGGGGGCCATCTATGGCTACACCTTC. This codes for CASSPGQGAIYGYTF.

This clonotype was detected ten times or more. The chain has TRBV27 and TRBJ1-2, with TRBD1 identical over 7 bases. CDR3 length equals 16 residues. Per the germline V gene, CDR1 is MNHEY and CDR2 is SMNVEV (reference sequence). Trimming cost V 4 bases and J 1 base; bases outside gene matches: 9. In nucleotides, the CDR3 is TGTGCCAGCAGTTACCGACGGACAGGCCATAACTATGGCTACACCTTC. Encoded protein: CASSYRRTGHNYGYTF.

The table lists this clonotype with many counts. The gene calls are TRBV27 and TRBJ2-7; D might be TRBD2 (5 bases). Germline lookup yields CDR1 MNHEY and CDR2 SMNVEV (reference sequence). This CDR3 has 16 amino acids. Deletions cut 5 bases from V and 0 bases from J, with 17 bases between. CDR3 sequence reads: CASSRIHSEGSYEQYF. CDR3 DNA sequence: TGTGCCAGCAGTCGAATCCATAGCGAAGGCTCCTACGAGCAGTACTTC.

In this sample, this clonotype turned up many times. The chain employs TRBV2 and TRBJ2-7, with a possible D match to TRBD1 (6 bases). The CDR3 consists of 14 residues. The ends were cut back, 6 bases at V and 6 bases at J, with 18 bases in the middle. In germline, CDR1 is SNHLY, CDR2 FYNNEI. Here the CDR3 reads CASRDPTGMGEQYF. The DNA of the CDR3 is TGTGCCAGCAGGGATCCGACAGGAATGGGCGAGCAGTACTTC. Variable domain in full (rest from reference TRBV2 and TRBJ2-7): EPEVTQTPSHQVTQMGQEVILRCVPISNHLYFYWYRQILGQKVEFLVSFYNNEISEKSEIFDDQFSVERPDGSNFTLKIRSTKLEDSAMYFCASRDPTGMGEQYFGPGTRLTVT.

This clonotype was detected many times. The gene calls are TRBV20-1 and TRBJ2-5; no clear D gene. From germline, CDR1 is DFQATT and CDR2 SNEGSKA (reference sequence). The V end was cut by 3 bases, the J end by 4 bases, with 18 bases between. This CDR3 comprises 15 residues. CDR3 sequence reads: CSARGSDGGGETQYF. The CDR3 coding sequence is TGCAGTGCTAGGGGTTCGGATGGCGGTGGAGAGACCCAGTACTTC.

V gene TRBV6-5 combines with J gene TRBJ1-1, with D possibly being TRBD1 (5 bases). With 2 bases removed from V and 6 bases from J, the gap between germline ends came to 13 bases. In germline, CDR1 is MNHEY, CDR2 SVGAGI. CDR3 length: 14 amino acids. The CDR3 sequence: CASSYGTLKAEAFF. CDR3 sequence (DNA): TGTGCCAGCAGTTACGGGACTCTGAAGGCTGAAGCTTTCTTT.

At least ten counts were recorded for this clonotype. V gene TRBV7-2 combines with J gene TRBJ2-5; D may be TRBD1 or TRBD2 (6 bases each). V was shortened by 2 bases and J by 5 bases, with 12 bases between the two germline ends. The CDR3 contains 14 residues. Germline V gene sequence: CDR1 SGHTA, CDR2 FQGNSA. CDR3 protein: CASSLPGGWETQYF. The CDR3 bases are TGTGCCAGCAGCTTACCCGGGGGCTGGGAGACCCAGTACTTC.

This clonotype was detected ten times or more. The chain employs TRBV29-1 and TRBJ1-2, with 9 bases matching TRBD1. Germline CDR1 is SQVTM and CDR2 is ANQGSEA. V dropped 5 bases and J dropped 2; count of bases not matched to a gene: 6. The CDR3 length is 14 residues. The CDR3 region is CSVLRTGANYGYTF. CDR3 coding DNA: TGCAGCGTTCTAAGGACAGGGGCCAACTATGGCTACACCTTC. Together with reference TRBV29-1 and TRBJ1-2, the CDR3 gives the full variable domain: SAVISQKPSRDICQRGTSLTIQCQVDSQVTMMFWYRQQPGQSLTLIATANQGSEATYESGFVIDKFPISRPNLTFSTLTVSNMSPEDSSIYLCSVLRTGANYGYTFGSGTRLTVV.